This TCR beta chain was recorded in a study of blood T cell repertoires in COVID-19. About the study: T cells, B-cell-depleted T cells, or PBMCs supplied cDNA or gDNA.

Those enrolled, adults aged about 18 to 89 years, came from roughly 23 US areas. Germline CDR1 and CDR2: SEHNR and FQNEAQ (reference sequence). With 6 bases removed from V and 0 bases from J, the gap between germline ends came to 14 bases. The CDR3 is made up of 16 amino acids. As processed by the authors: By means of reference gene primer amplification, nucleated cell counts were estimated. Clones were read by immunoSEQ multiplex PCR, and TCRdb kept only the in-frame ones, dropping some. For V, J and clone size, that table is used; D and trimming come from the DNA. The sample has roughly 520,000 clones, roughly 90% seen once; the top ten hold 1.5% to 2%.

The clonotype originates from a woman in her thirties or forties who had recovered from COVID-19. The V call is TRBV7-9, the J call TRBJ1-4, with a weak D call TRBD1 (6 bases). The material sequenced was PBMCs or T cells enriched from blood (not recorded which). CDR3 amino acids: CASRHGQTTTNEKLFF. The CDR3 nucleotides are TGTGCCAGCAGACACGGACAGACAACAACTAATGAAAAACTGTTTTTT.